This T cell receptor (beta chain) was sequenced during a study of T cells of healthy individuals. Only a few counts were recorded for this clonotype. TCRdb redid the calling of the 5' RACE reads with MiXCR, one entry per CDR3 protein. The data contain tens of thousands of distinct CDR3 sequences, roughly 16% of them singletons. The CDR3 sequence is 17 residues long. Germline V gene data show CDR1 as MDHEN and CDR2 as SYDVKM. V gave up 5 bases and J gave up 1 base, with 18 bases separating them. This clonotype was sampled from a human donor in good health. The genes are TRBV28 and TRBJ2-1; no clear D. CDR3 bases: TGTGCCAGCAGTCGCGAATCCCCAGCATCTTCCTACAATGAGCAGTTCTTC. Residues: CASSRESPASSYNEQFF.